These 10 T cell receptor beta chains were all obtained from the same sample, sequenced in a study of Graves' ophthalmopathy and Graves' hyperthyroidism. Amplification of TCR beta CDR3 regions used RNA transcripts. The workflow started with a first-round RT-PCR run with HTBI primers and then moved on to a second-round multiplex PCR. TCRdb used MiXCR to reprocess the multiplex PCR reads, holding one entry per CDR3 protein. Of over 500,000 distinct CDR3 sequences listed, roughly 20% are singletons. The sample consisted of peripheral blood. The receptors shown here come from a woman aged 18-29 years with stable Graves' hyperthyroidism. Some clones in this sample may be carry-over from other donors' samples.

This clonotype appeared many times. V gene TRBV6-5 combines with J gene TRBJ2-5; TRBD1 aligns across 12 bases. The CDR3 sequence is 17 residues long. Germline V gene sequence: CDR1 MNHEY, CDR2 SVGAGI. The ends lost 2 bases at V and 4 bases at J; junction bases unmatched: 8. CDR3 residues: CASSYGTGGRFGETQYF. CDR3 DNA sequence: TGTGCCAGCAGTTACGGGACAGGGGGCAGGTTTGGAGAGACCCAGTACTTC.

This clonotype was observed at least ten times. The chain is built from TRBV4-1 and TRBJ1-1; D is uncertain. CDR1 is MGHRA, CDR2 YSYEKL, per germline. V shed 3 bases and J shed 4 bases, with 15 bases lying between them. The CDR3 totals 15 residues. CDR3 sequence: CASSHPAWGGTEAFF. The DNA for the CDR3 is TGCGCCAGCAGCCACCCTGCCTGGGGAGGCACTGAAGCTTTCTTT.

The chain recombines TRBV18 with TRBJ1-5; D is possibly TRBD1 (5 bases). Trimming took 3 bases from V and 7 from J, leaving 13 bases between them. Germline CDR1 reads KGHSH; CDR2 reads LQKENI. CDR3 length: 14 residues. Written as DNA, the CDR3 is TGTGCCAGCTCACCGGGGGGTGTGGGACAGCCCCAGCATTTT. Protein: CASSPGGVGQPQHF.

About this clonotype: This may be a read error: a much more frequent sequence differs by one nucleotide. V gene TRBV15 combines with J gene TRBJ2-3; the D is unclear. The CDR3 runs 14 residues. The V gene's germline CDR1 is LNHNV and CDR2 YYDKDF (reference sequence). Trimming cost V 5 bases and J 2 bases, with 11 bases left between them. This chain's CDR3 is CATSCRTPTDTQYF. For the CDR3, the DNA is TGTGCCACCAGCTGCAGGACGCCCACAGATACGCAGTATTTT.

The rearrangement links TRBV29-1 to TRBJ2-7, with 11 bases aligning to TRBD1. Germline lookup yields CDR1 SQVTM and CDR2 ANQGSEA. Trimming took 3 bases from V and 2 from J; bases not matched to a gene: 6. The CDR3 spans 15 residues. The CDR3 DNA sequence: TGCAGCGTTGAGTGGACAGGGGGCGAGACCTACGAGCAGTACTTC. It translates to CSVEWTGGETYEQYF.

In its sample, this clonotype was seen a few times. The chain carries TRBV5-4 and TRBJ1-1; D is unclear. CDR3 length equals 14 residues. Trimming took off 10 bases at V and 0 bases at J, with 16 bases between the two ends. The germline V gene has CDR1 SGHNT and CDR2 YYREEE (reference sequence). The CDR3 spells CASKAASLNTEAFF. CDR3 coding DNA: TGTGCCTCCAAGGCGGCTAGTTTGAACACTGAAGCTTTCTTT.

The chain uses TRBV27 and TRBJ1-6; D gene uncertain. V dropped 1 base and J dropped 4 bases, with 5 bases sitting between them. This CDR3 region has 14 residues. Germline values: CDR1 MNHEY, CDR2 SMNVEV (reference sequence). CDR3: CASSLYGYNSPLHF. The CDR3 DNA reads as TGTGCCAGCAGTTTATACGGGTATAATTCACCCCTCCACTTT.

This clonotype was detected many times. The chain is built from TRBV30 and TRBJ2-6; TRBD1 agrees at 8 bases. The CDR3 spans 13 residues. CDR1 is GTSNPN and CDR2 is SVGIG in the germline V gene (reference sequence). The junction had 1 base not matched to a gene; V was cut back by 7 bases and J by 2 bases. The CDR3 DNA sequence: TGTGCCTCGACAGGGGCTGGGGCCAACGTCCTGACTTTC. Its translation is CASTGAGANVLTF.

This clonotype was counted at least ten times. Written as DNA, the CDR3 is TGCAGTGTCATGGAACGATTAGCCAAAAACATTCAGTACTTC. It yields the protein CSVMERLAKNIQYF. The chain employs TRBV20-1 and TRBJ2-4; D is unresolved. The CDR3 loop spans 14 amino acids. CDR1 is DFQATT, CDR2 SNEGSKA, per germline (reference sequence). V dropped 7 bases and J dropped 0 bases, with 13 bases sitting between them.

This clonotype was counted at least ten times. This chain joins TRBV11-1 and TRBJ1-2; 7 nucleotides agree with TRBD1. This CDR3 region has 16 residues. J was trimmed by 0 bases and V by 5 bases; bases with no gene match: 9. CDR1 and CDR2 (germline): SGHAT, FQDESV (reference sequence). The CDR3 region is CASSPTGMTSNYGYTF. DNA for the CDR3: TGTGCCAGCAGCCCGACAGGGATGACTTCTAACTATGGCTACACCTTC.